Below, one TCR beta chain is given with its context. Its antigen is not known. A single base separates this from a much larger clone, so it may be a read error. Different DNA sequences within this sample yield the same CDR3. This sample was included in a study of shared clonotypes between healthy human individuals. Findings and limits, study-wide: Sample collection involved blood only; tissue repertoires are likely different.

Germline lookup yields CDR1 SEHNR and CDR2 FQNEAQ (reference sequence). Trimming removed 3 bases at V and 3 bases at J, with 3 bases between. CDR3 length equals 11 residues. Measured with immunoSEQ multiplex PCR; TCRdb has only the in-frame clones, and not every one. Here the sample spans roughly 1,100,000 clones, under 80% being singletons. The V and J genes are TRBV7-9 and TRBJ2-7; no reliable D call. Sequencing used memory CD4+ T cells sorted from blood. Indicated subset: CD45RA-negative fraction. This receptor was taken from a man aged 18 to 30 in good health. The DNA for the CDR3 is TGTGCCAGCAGCTTGTACTACGAGCAGTACTTC. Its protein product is CASSLYYEQYF.